The clone carrying this T cell receptor (beta chain) was seen only a few times. The target antigen is unknown. This sample stems from a study of T cells in Graves' hyperthyroidism and ophthalmopathy. Notes on the study in general: Blood also carried most thyroid clonotypes expanded above 0.001.

CDR3 length: 12 residues. Deletions cut 2 bases from V and 9 bases from J, with 8 bases between. Germline V gives CDR1 MDHEN, CDR2 SYDVKM. Uncontrolled infection, other autoimmune disease, pregnancy or lactation disqualified patients from enrolment. Fresh 10 ml peripheral blood yielded PBMCs. Amplified regions were TCR beta CDR3 sequences from RNA transcripts. An initial round of RT-PCR targeting the TCR CDR3 relied on the HTBI primer set. TCRdb passed the multiplex PCR reads through MiXCR, listing each CDR3 protein once. The sample lists approximately 590,000 distinct CDR3 sequences, about a sixth occurring once.

The chain couples TRBV28 to TRBJ1-5; D unresolved. Sequenced input: blood. This clonotype was sampled from a woman in her 30s with Graves' hyperthyroidism. The CDR3 nucleotides are TGTGCCAGCAGTTTAATTACGTCGCCCCAGCATTTT. It yields the protein CASSLITSPQHF. Full variable domain (missing parts from reference TRBV28 and TRBJ1-5): DVKVTQSSRYLVKRTGEKVFLECVQDMDHENMFWYRQDPGLGLRLIYFSYDVKMKEKGDIPEGYSVSREKKERFSLILESASTNQTSMYLCASSLITSPQHFGDGTRLSIL.